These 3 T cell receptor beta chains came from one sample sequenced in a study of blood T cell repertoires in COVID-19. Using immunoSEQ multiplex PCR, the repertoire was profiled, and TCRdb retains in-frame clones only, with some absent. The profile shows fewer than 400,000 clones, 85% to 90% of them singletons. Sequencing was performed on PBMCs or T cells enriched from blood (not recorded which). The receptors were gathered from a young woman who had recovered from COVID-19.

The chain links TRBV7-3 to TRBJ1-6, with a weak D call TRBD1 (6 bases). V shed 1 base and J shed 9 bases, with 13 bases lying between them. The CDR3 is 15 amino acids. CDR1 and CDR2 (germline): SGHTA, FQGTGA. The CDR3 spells CASSLRGGGSSPLHF. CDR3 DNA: TGTGCCAGCAGCTTAAGAGGTGGGGGCAGTTCACCCCTCCACTTT.

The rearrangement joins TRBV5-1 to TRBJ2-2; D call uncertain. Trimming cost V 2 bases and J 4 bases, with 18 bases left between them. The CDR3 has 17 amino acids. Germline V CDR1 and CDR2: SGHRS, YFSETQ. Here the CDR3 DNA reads TGCGCCAGCAGCTTCCAGACTCTGACCGTCACCACCGGGGAGCTGTTTTTT. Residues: CASSFQTLTVTTGELFF.

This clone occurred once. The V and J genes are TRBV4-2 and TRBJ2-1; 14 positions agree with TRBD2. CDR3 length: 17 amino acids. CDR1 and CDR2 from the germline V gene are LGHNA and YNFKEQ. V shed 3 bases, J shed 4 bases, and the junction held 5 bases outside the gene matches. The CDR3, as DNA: TGTGCCAGCAGCCATGTAGGACTAGCGGGGGGATACAATGAGCAGTTCTTC. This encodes CASSHVGLAGGYNEQFF.